This paragraph reports one TCR beta chain. The source of the sample is a study of T cell repertoires in cytomegalovirus infection. Study as a whole: Public signatures in TCR beta pointed to CMV infection and matching HLA type.

This CDR3 is built from 12 residues. V lost 8 bases and J 0 bases, leaving 7 bases between the germline ends. CDR1 is MDHEN and CDR2 is SYDVKM in the germline V gene. TCRdb re-called the reads through MiXCR, storing one row per CDR3 protein. The profile shows approximately 500,000 distinct CDR3 sequences, over 9% of them singletons. The gene calls are TRBV28 and TRBJ1-1; D is unresolved. This clonotype was obtained from a human donor in good health (CMV status not recorded). Some clones in this sample may be carry-over from other donors' samples. Sequencing was done on a sample of PBMCs. Here the CDR3 DNA reads TGTGCCAGCGGTGTACTGAACACTGAAGCTTTCTTT. Its translation is CASGVLNTEAFF.